A single sample gave rise to the 28 T cell receptor beta chains below, sequenced in a study of neurological immune-mediated disorders. TCRdb analysed the 5' RACE reads with MiXCR anew, one entry per CDR3 protein. Of approximately 80,000 distinct CDR3 sequences listed, around 6% are singletons. Sample time point: longitudinal time-point 2. Sequencing was done on a sample of PBMCs. The receptors were gathered from a woman aged 60-75 years with multiple sclerosis.

This clonotype was found many times. The V and J genes are TRBV9 and TRBJ1-1, with D uncertain. The CDR3 is 15 residues long. Trimming cost V 0 bases and J 11 bases, with 20 bases left between them. Germline V CDR1 and CDR2: SGDLS, YYNGEE. CDR3 sequence (DNA): TGTGCCAGCAGCGTAGGCCCCGATTTCGATAGTTTGGCTTTCTTT. Translation: CASSVGPDFDSLAFF.

This clonotype was seen ten or more times. The chain uses TRBV5-1 and TRBJ1-6; D might be TRBD1 (5 bases). CDR3 length: 16 residues. V lost 0 bases and J lost 7, with 14 bases in between. Germline values: CDR1 SGHRS, CDR2 YFSETQ. Here the CDR3 reads CASSLAFGGGNSPLHF. Written as DNA, the CDR3 is TGCGCCAGCAGCTTGGCCTTCGGCGGGGGAAATTCACCCCTCCACTTT.

This clonotype was seen a few times. V usage is TRBV12-3 or TRBV12-4 and J usage is TRBJ1-1; a weak D match, TRBD1 (5 bases). The CDR3 is made up of 15 amino acids. V shed 2 bases and J shed 1 base, with 11 bases lying between them. CDR3 in DNA: TGTGCCAGCAGTTTAACCGGGGGGGGGAACACTGAAGCTTTCTTT. Translating gives CASSLTGGGNTEAFF.

The sample holds many counts of this clonotype. V and J are TRBV28 and TRBJ2-3, with 8 bases that match TRBD2. This CDR3 is 16 amino acids long. The ends lost 6 bases at V and 5 bases at J; junction bases unmatched: 13. Per germline, CDR1 MDHEN and CDR2 SYDVKM. The chain's CDR3 is CASSRGGGPRGDTQYF. CDR3 sequence (DNA): TGTGCCAGCAGCCGGGGGGGGGGCCCCCGAGGAGATACGCAGTATTTT.

This clonotype was recorded at least ten times. This sequence joins TRBV3-1 and TRBJ2-2, with TRBD2 as a possible D gene (6 bases). Trimming removed 3 bases at V and 0 bases at J, with 8 bases between. CDR1 and CDR2 (germline): LGHDT, YNNKEL (reference sequence). The CDR3 totals 15 residues. DNA for the CDR3: TGTGCCAGCAGCCAGGGACTCACGAACACCGGGGAGCTGTTTTTT. This codes for CASSQGLTNTGELFF.

There are many counts of this clonotype. The J gene is TRBJ1-1, the V gene TRBV29-1; D gene uncertain. The V end lost 4 bases, the J end lost 1 base, and 7 bases lay between the germline ends. Germline values: CDR1 SQVTM, CDR2 ANQGSEA. The CDR3 has 12 amino acids. CDR3 DNA sequence: TGCAGCGTTGCCCCGCAGAACACTGAAGCTTTCTTT. This gives the protein CSVAPQNTEAFF.

Many counts were recorded for this clonotype. The V call is TRBV7-9, the J call TRBJ2-4, with TRBD1 matching 7 bases. V shed 10 bases and J 5 bases; nucleotides not matched to a gene: 5. The CDR3 loop spans 12 amino acids. In germline, CDR1 is SEHNR, CDR2 FQNEAQ (reference sequence). The CDR3 sequence is CATSDRENIQYF. The CDR3 bases are TGTGCCACCTCAGACAGGGAAAACATTCAGTACTTC.

This clonotype was seen ten or more times. V and J are TRBV12-3 or TRBV12-4 and TRBJ2-1; D is unresolved. There are 15 residues in the CDR3. V lost 1 base and J 6 bases, leaving 13 bases between the germline ends. The CDR3 sequence is CASSLEEREGNEQFF. Written as DNA, the CDR3 is TGTGCCAGCAGTTTAGAAGAAAGGGAAGGCAATGAGCAGTTCTTC.

At least ten counts were recorded for this clonotype. The chain joins TRBV7-8 to TRBJ2-7; D possibly matches TRBD1 or TRBD2 (5 bases each). The V and J ends lost 1 base and 0 bases respectively, with 16 bases between them. In germline, CDR1 is SGHVS, CDR2 FQNEAQ. The CDR3 spans 17 residues. The CDR3 bases are TGTGCCAGCAGCTTAGGAACAGGCGGGTTGAGCTCCTACGAGCAGTACTTC. Translated, it gives CASSLGTGGLSSYEQYF.

V is TRBV7-6 and J is TRBJ1-4; maybe TRBD1 (6 bases). The CDR3 extends over 16 amino acids. Trimming removed 2 bases from V and 7 bases from J, with 17 bases in between. The germline gives CDR1 SGHVS, CDR2 FNYEAQ. CDR3 loop: CASSLSPGVGGEKLFF. In DNA, the CDR3 is TGTGCCAGCAGCTTATCCCCAGGGGTTGGGGGTGAAAAACTGTTTTTT.

This clonotype has a count of ten or more. The gene calls are TRBV6-5 and TRBJ2-7; maybe TRBD2 (5 bases). Germline V gene sequence: CDR1 MNHEY, CDR2 SVGAGI. CDR3 length equals 15 residues. Trimming took off 7 bases at V and 4 bases at J, with 20 bases between the two ends. CDR3 in amino acids: CASMERGTGKYEQYF. In DNA form, the CDR3 reads TGTGCCAGCATGGAAAGAGGTACGGGGAAATACGAGCAGTACTTC.

This clonotype was seen many times. This chain links TRBV5-4 with TRBJ2-7; no definite D call. The CDR3 extends over 12 amino acids. Germline CDR1 SGHNT, CDR2 YYREEE (reference sequence). V dropped 4 bases and J dropped 2 bases, with 7 bases sitting between them. The CDR3 sequence: CASSARTYEQYF. The CDR3 DNA reads TGTGCCAGCAGCGCAAGAACCTACGAGCAGTACTTC.

At least ten counts were recorded for this clonotype. V gene TRBV3-1 combines with J gene TRBJ1-1, with D possibly being TRBD1 (5 bases). From germline, CDR1 is LGHDT and CDR2 YNNKEL (reference sequence). There are 13 residues in the CDR3. V gave up 5 bases and J gave up 1 base, with 8 bases separating them. The CDR3: CASSRGENTEAFF. The CDR3 DNA follows: TGTGCCAGCAGCAGGGGAGAGAACACTGAAGCTTTCTTT.

The sample holds many counts of this clonotype. The V call is TRBV7-2, the J call TRBJ1-6; D ambiguous. Trimming removed 4 bases from V and 10 bases from J, with 8 bases in between. The CDR3 totals 12 residues. In germline, CDR1 is SGHTA, CDR2 FQGNSA. As DNA, the CDR3 is TGTGCCAGCAGCTCCCCACAATCACCCCTCCACTTT. It encodes CASSSPQSPLHF.

In this sample, this clonotype turned up many times. V usage is TRBV20-1 and J usage is TRBJ2-7, with 8 bases fitting TRBD2. Trimming at V came to 8 bases and at J to 0 bases, leaving 6 bases not matched to a gene. The CDR3 is made up of 13 amino acids. Germline CDR1 DFQATT, CDR2 SNEGSKA (reference sequence). The CDR3 nucleotides are TGCAGTACGGGGCGGGGGGACTCCTACGAGCAGTACTTC. Encoded protein: CSTGRGDSYEQYF.

In this sample, this clonotype turned up many times. J is TRBJ1-5 and V is TRBV6-5; tentatively, D is TRBD1 (6 bases). V was pared by 8 bases and J by 6 bases, with 14 bases between. This CDR3 spans 13 amino acids. Germline CDR1 and CDR2: MNHEY and SVGAGI. The CDR3 sequence is CASGRGVGQPQHF. The CDR3 coding sequence is TGTGCCAGCGGTAGGGGGGTAGGTCAGCCCCAGCATTTT.

This clonotype was detected ten times or more. The chain recombines TRBV6-5 with TRBJ1-4; no clear D gene. CDR3 length: 16 residues. V was shortened by 0 bases and J by 0 bases, with 8 bases between the two germline ends. Germline CDR1 reads MNHEY; CDR2 reads SVGAGI. CDR3: CASSYSGTATNEKLFF. The CDR3 DNA follows: TGTGCCAGCAGTTACTCAGGAACCGCAACTAATGAAAAACTGTTTTTT.

This clonotype was detected ten times or more. The CDR3, as DNA: TGTGCCAGCGAGCGCACCTACGAGCAGTACTTC. The encoded protein is CASERTYEQYF. The chain uses TRBV28 and TRBJ2-7; D remains unclear. Germline V gene lookup returns CDR1 MDHEN and CDR2 SYDVKM. There are 11 residues in the CDR3. V was clipped by 8 bases and J by 2 bases, with 7 bases between them.

Ten or more counts support this clonotype. The V call is TRBV7-2, the J call TRBJ1-3; 10 nucleotides line up with TRBD1. V gave up 5 bases and J gave up 0 bases; unmatched junction bases: 7. The CDR3 sequence is 17 residues long. Germline lookup yields CDR1 SGHTA and CDR2 FQGNSA. The CDR3 region is CASSKQTGGHSGNTIYF. Written as DNA, the CDR3 is TGTGCCAGCAGCAAGCAGACAGGGGGCCACTCTGGAAACACCATATATTTT. Drawing the rest from reference TRBV7-2 and TRBJ1-3, the complete variable domain is GAGVSQSPSNKVTEKGKDVELRCDPISGHTALYWYRQSLGQGLEFLIYFQGNSAPDKSGLPSDRFSAERTGGSVSTLTIQRTQQEDSAVYLCASSKQTGGHSGNTIYFGEGSWLTVV.

This clonotype was picked up many times. The J gene is TRBJ2-7, the V gene TRBV7-9, with TRBD1 matching 12 bases. Germline V gene lookup returns CDR1 SEHNR and CDR2 FQNEAQ (reference sequence). This CDR3 spans 15 amino acids. The ends lost 5 bases at V and 5 bases at J; junction bases unmatched: 7. The CDR3 DNA reads TGTGCCAGCAGCAACCGGGACAGGGGGCACCACGAGCAGTACTTC. It specifies CASSNRDRGHHEQYF.

This clonotype was seen a handful of times. This sequence joins TRBV5-1 and TRBJ2-7; TRBD1 is a possible D gene (5 bases). The CDR3 sequence is 13 residues long. V lost 1 base and J 6 bases, leaving 11 bases between the germline ends. Germline V lookup: CDR1 SGHRS, CDR2 YFSETQ. CDR3 DNA sequence: TGCGCCAGCAGCTTGAAAGGGGTAACCGAGCAGTACTTC. It yields the protein CASSLKGVTEQYF.

This clonotype was seen at least ten times. The chain employs TRBV12-3 or TRBV12-4 and TRBJ1-2, with 9 bases matching TRBD1. With 8 bases clipped from V and 7 bases from J, the junction kept 2 bases outside the gene matches. The CDR3 extends over 11 amino acids. The CDR3 DNA reads TGTGCCAGCGGGGGACAGGGTGGCTACACCTTC. Translation gives CASGGQGGYTF.

This clonotype was picked up many times. This chain uses TRBV5-1 with TRBJ1-1; TRBD1 might be the D (5 bases). The germline gives CDR1 SGHRS, CDR2 YFSETQ. This CDR3 region has 15 residues. With 5 bases removed from V and 1 base from J, the gap between germline ends came to 15 bases. CDR3 DNA: TGCGCCAGCAGGTCCCAGGGAAATCCGAACACTGAAGCTTTCTTT. It yields the protein CASRSQGNPNTEAFF.

Many counts were recorded for this clonotype. The chain combines TRBV18 with TRBJ2-5; TRBD1 aligns across 9 bases. Germline trimming cut 2 bases from V and 5 bases from J; bases unmatched to any gene: 6. This CDR3 contains 15 residues. Per germline, CDR1 KGHSH and CDR2 LQKENI. The CDR3 DNA follows: TGTGCCAGCTCACCATGGGACAGGGTCGGGGAGACCCAGTACTTC. Translated, it gives CASSPWDRVGETQYF.

In its sample, this clonotype was seen many times. J is TRBJ1-1 and V is TRBV5-1; 11 bases agree with TRBD1. There are 18 residues in the CDR3. The V segment lost 3 bases and the J segment 4 bases; nucleotides outside the gene matches: 14. The germline CDR1 and CDR2 sequences are SGHRS and YFSETQ. CDR3 loop: CASSWRLPDRGQGTEAFF. The CDR3 nucleotides read TGCGCCAGCAGCTGGCGGCTCCCGGACAGGGGGCAGGGCACTGAAGCTTTCTTT.

This clonotype was seen repeatedly, ten times or more. V gene TRBV5-1 combines with J gene TRBJ1-6, with a possible D match to TRBD1 (5 bases). V dropped 4 bases and J dropped 8 bases, with 13 bases sitting between them. The CDR3 runs to 14 residues. Germline lookup yields CDR1 SGHRS and CDR2 YFSETQ. The CDR3 reads CASSPDKTDSPLHF. The CDR3 bases are TGCGCCAGCAGCCCGGACAAGACGGATTCACCCCTCCACTTT.

Concerning this clonotype: A much larger clone lies a single base off, so this may be a read error. V and J are TRBV5-1 and TRBJ2-3, with a weak D call TRBD2 (7 bases). V shed 6 bases and J shed 2 bases, with 16 bases lying between them. CDR1 is SGHRS, CDR2 YFSETQ, per germline. The CDR3 has 15 amino acids. CDR3 sequence: CASIFGGQNTDTQYF. The CDR3 nucleotides read TGCGCCAGCATCTTCGGGGGGCAGAACACAGATACGCAGTATTTT.

This clonotype was recorded many times. CDR3 protein: CASHDRPYGYTF. CDR3 DNA: TGTGCCAGCCACGACAGGCCCTATGGCTACACCTTC. The chain links TRBV6-6 to TRBJ1-2; TRBD1 is a possible D gene (6 bases). There are 12 residues in the CDR3. V lost 8 bases, J lost 4 bases, and 11 bases lay in between. CDR1 is MNHNY, CDR2 SVGAGI, per germline (reference sequence).